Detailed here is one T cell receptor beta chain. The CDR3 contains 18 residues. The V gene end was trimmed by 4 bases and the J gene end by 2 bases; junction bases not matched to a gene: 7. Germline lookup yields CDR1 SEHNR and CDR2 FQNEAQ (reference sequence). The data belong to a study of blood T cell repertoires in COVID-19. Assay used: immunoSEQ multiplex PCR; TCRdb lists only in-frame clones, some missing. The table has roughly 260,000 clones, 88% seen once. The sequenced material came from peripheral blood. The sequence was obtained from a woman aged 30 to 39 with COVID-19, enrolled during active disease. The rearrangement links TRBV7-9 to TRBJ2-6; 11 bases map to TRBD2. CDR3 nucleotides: TGTGCCAGCAGCTCGTCGAGACTAGCGGGAACTGGGGCCAACGTCCTGACTTTC. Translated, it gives CASSSSRLAGTGANVLTF.